This T cell receptor (beta chain) was retrieved from a study of CD8+ T cells in alopecia areata. About the research overall: Treated patients swallowed 5 to 10 mg of oral tofacitinib twice daily.

Germline CDR1 GTSNPN, CDR2 SVGIG (reference sequence). CDR3 length equals 11 residues. V dropped 8 bases and J dropped 11 bases, with 13 bases sitting between them. RNA extraction and reverse transcription yielded cDNA as sequencing template. Clones were read by immunoSEQ multiplex PCR, and TCRdb kept only the in-frame ones, dropping some. The sample lists fewer than 350,000 clones, roughly 60% seen once, with under 2% in the top ten. Described treatment: oral pan-JAK inhibitor, 5-10 mg twice daily. CD4+ and CD8+ T cells were sorted from PBMCs stained for CD3, CD4 and CD8. Study-wide points: Numerous clones, expanded in lesions, remained in scalp and blood during tofacitinib.

Concerning this clone itself: Its antigen is currently unknown.

The TCR comes from a human donor with alopecia areata. The material sequenced was CD4+ T cells sorted from blood, taken at week 24, from a patient treated with tofacitinib. The V call is TRBV30, the J call TRBJ1-6; possible D gene TRBD1, 6 bases. CDR3 loop: CAGGQKPPLHF. DNA for the CDR3: TGTGCCGGGGGACAAAAACCACCCCTCCACTTT.